The 29 T cell receptor beta chains below were found in one sample sequenced in a study of early T cells in non-severe SARS-CoV-2 infection. From the 5' RACE reads, TCRdb called clonotypes with MiXCR, one entry per CDR3 protein. Counted here are 75,000 to 90,000 distinct CDR3 sequences, roughly 13% occurring once; the ten biggest clones make up around 1.2%. Sequenced material: whole blood. The receptors were sampled from an adult who was a healthcare worker with PCR-confirmed SARS-CoV-2 infection or an uninfected control (not recorded which).

The chain carries TRBV12-3 or TRBV12-4 and TRBJ1-4; TRBD1 is a possible D gene (5 bases). The CDR3 has 15 amino acids. The V gene lost 5 bases and the J gene lost 8 bases, with 18 bases spanning the gap. The chain's CDR3 is CASSPQGGGMEKLFF. The DNA for the CDR3 is TGTGCCAGCAGTCCCCAGGGAGGAGGTATGGAAAAACTGTTTTTT.

This clonotype was detected a few times. This chain links TRBV5-1 with TRBJ1-1; tentatively, D is TRBD1 (6 bases). V lost 0 bases and J lost 5, with 11 bases in between. The V gene's germline CDR1 is SGHRS and CDR2 YFSETQ. This CDR3 contains 14 residues. In DNA form, the CDR3 reads TGCGCCAGCAGCTTGGTACAGGGAGGGACTGAAGCTTTCTTT. It encodes CASSLVQGGTEAFF.

The genes are TRBV9 and TRBJ2-7; the D gene could be TRBD1 or TRBD2 (5 bases each). This CDR3 region has 14 residues. Germline V lookup: CDR1 SGDLS, CDR2 YYNGEE. The V end was cut by 4 bases, the J end by 0 bases, with 11 bases between. The CDR3 reads CASSLRDASYEQYF. Written as DNA, the CDR3 is TGTGCCAGCAGCCTCCGGGACGCCTCCTACGAGCAGTACTTC.

This clonotype has just a few counts. The chain has TRBV2 and TRBJ2-3; D perhaps matches TRBD1 (5 bases). V lost 8 bases, J lost 4 bases, and 13 bases lay in between. Germline V lookup: CDR1 SNHLY, CDR2 FYNNEI. CDR3 length equals 13 residues. CDR3 DNA: TGTGCCAGCCTGACAGAACGCGCAGATACGCAGTATTTT. Translating gives CASLTERADTQYF.

The chain employs TRBV27 and TRBJ2-2; D gene uncertain. The germline V and J ends were trimmed by 6 bases and 8 bases, with 10 bases remaining between them. The CDR3 spans 12 residues. Looked up from germline, CDR1 is MNHEY and CDR2 is SMNVEV (reference sequence). The CDR3 coding sequence is TGTGCCAGCAGCCTTGTGTTTGGGGAGCTGTTTTTT. Translation gives CASSLVFGELFF.

This clonotype came up a few times. The chain uses TRBV29-1 and TRBJ2-2; tentatively, D is TRBD2 (5 bases). The V gene lost 5 bases and the J gene lost 5 bases, with 12 bases spanning the gap. Germline V gene data show CDR1 as SQVTM and CDR2 as ANQGSEA. This CDR3 is 13 amino acids long. CDR3 in DNA: TGCAGCGTTCATGGACTCTTGACCGGGGAGCTGTTTTTT. This gives the protein CSVHGLLTGELFF.

The sample holds a few counts of this clonotype. V gene TRBV11-2 combines with J gene TRBJ2-1; 9 bases map to TRBD2. Germline V gives CDR1 SGHAT, CDR2 FQNNGV. The V gene end was trimmed by 6 bases and the J gene end by 8 bases; junction bases not matched to a gene: 14. This CDR3 has 16 residues. The CDR3 DNA reads TGTGCCAGCAGGGGTTCTGGCGGGGGGGCCTTGCATGAGCAGTTCTTC. Residues: CASRGSGGGALHEQFF.

This clonotype was found many times. The chain combines TRBV3-1 with TRBJ2-3; no clear D. CDR1 LGHDT and CDR2 YNNKEL come from the germline V gene (reference sequence). CDR3 length: 12 residues. With 2 bases removed from V and 6 bases from J, the gap between germline ends came to 6 bases. In DNA form, the CDR3 reads TGTGCCAGCAGCCAATTTGGGGATACGCAGTATTTT. Encoded protein: CASSQFGDTQYF.

This clonotype was found many times. The chain carries TRBV6-6 and TRBJ2-7; a possible D gene is TRBD1 (6 bases). V dropped 8 bases and J dropped 0 bases, with 14 bases sitting between them. The CDR3 contains 14 residues. CDR1 MNHNY and CDR2 SVGAGI come from the germline V gene (reference sequence). The CDR3 DNA follows: TGTGCCAGCTCAGAGGGACACCCCTCCTACGAGCAGTACTTC. Amino acid sequence: CASSEGHPSYEQYF.

At least ten counts were recorded for this clonotype. The rearrangement links TRBV27 to TRBJ1-6; 9 bases match TRBD1. This CDR3 comprises 19 residues. The junction had 20 bases not matched to a gene; V was cut back by 5 bases and J by 9 bases. Germline-derived CDR1 and CDR2 are MNHEY and SMNVEV (reference sequence). The CDR3 here is CASSKQGQGTRMVGSPLHF. CDR3 DNA sequence: TGTGCCAGCAGTAAACAGGGACAGGGTACGAGAATGGTTGGTTCACCCCTCCACTTT.

This clonotype was found many times. The chain combines TRBV5-6 with TRBJ2-5, with D possibly being TRBD1 or TRBD2 (5 bases each). This CDR3 contains 11 residues. Trimming removed 4 bases at V and 7 bases at J, with 8 bases between. The germline CDR1 and CDR2 sequences are SGHDT and YYEEEE. The CDR3 DNA sequence: TGTGCCAGCAGCCCGAGGGGGACCCAGTACTTC. This codes for CASSPRGTQYF.

This clonotype was found many times. V usage is TRBV12-3 or TRBV12-4 and J usage is TRBJ2-2; TRBD2 agrees at 8 bases. Trimming at V came to 5 bases and at J to 3 bases, leaving 14 bases not matched to a gene. The CDR3 sequence is 18 residues long. CDR3 sequence (DNA): TGTGCCAGCAGTCTTCTTCCGGGACTAGGCGCCGACACCGGGGAGCTGTTTTTT. Its translation: CASSLLPGLGADTGELFF.

The chain links TRBV28 to TRBJ2-7; D may be TRBD1 (5 bases). The CDR3 loop spans 14 amino acids. Trimming shortened V by 6 bases and J by 3 bases, and 15 bases separated the two germline ends. CDR1 and CDR2 from the germline V gene are MDHEN and SYDVKM. The CDR3 nucleotides are TGTGCCAGCAGGCAGGGCGCAGCAATCTACGAGCAGTACTTC. Translating it yields CASRQGAAIYEQYF.

This clonotype has more than one count but fewer than ten. V and J are TRBV11-2 and TRBJ2-1; the D gene could be TRBD1 or TRBD2 (5 bases each). Trimming removed 5 bases from V and 4 bases from J, with 12 bases in between. The CDR3 runs 14 residues. The germline V gene encodes CDR1 SGHAT and CDR2 FQNNGV. The CDR3 here is CASSTRDPYNEQFF. The CDR3 DNA reads as TGTGCCAGCAGCACCCGGGACCCTTACAATGAGCAGTTCTTC.

There are many counts of this clonotype. The J gene is TRBJ2-7, the V gene TRBV29-1; 10 nucleotides agree with TRBD1. The ends lost 7 bases at V and 3 bases at J; junction bases unmatched: 3. CDR3 size: 12 residues. Germline-derived CDR1 and CDR2 are SQVTM and ANQGSEA. CDR3 in DNA: TGCAGCGCCCGGACAGGGGGCTACGAGCAGTACTTC. As protein: CSARTGGYEQYF.

The genes are TRBV20-1 and TRBJ2-2; D possibly corresponds to TRBD2 (6 bases). Trimming took off 0 bases at V and 7 bases at J, with 15 bases between the two ends. This CDR3 is 15 amino acids long. Germline V gene data show CDR1 as DFQATT and CDR2 as SNEGSKA (reference sequence). In DNA form, the CDR3 reads TGCAGTGCTAGAGATCCCGGGACTGATATCGGGGAGCTGTTTTTT. It translates to CSARDPGTDIGELFF.

There are a few counts of this clonotype. V is TRBV18 and J is TRBJ1-1; TRBD1 aligns across 9 bases. Germline V gene lookup returns CDR1 KGHSH and CDR2 LQKENI. J lost 3 bases, V lost 6 bases, and 5 bases had no gene match. The CDR3 is 14 amino acids. CDR3 coding DNA: TGTGCCAGCTCTACAACAGGGGGCTACACTGAAGCTTTCTTT. Encoded protein: CASSTTGGYTEAFF.

The chain uses TRBV7-2 and TRBJ2-6; possibly TRBD1 for D (5 bases). The length of the CDR3 is 16 residues. The V end lost 5 bases, the J end lost 4 bases, and 15 bases lay between the germline ends. Per germline, CDR1 SGHTA and CDR2 FQGNSA. CDR3 in DNA: TGTGCCAGCAGCGCCAGACAGTCCTTCGGGGCCAACGTCCTGACTTTC. It is translated as CASSARQSFGANVLTF.

The sample holds a few counts of this clonotype. The gene calls are TRBV27 and TRBJ1-1; tentative D call: TRBD1 (5 bases). Looked up from germline, CDR1 is MNHEY and CDR2 is SMNVEV (reference sequence). The CDR3 is 14 residues long. V lost 1 base to trimming and J lost 3 bases, with 9 bases between them. CDR3 sequence (DNA): TGTGCCAGCAGTTTATACACAGGTTACACTGAAGCTTTCTTT. Translation: CASSLYTGYTEAFF.

This clonotype was picked up many times. The chain couples TRBV6-5 to TRBJ2-7; D perhaps matches TRBD2 (5 bases). The CDR3 runs 15 residues. V was trimmed by 5 bases and J by 0 bases, leaving 14 bases between them. Germline V CDR1 and CDR2: MNHEY, SVGAGI. CDR3 sequence (DNA): TGTGCCAGCAGTCCTCGGAGGAGCCTCTCCTACGAGCAGTACTTC. Translation: CASSPRRSLSYEQYF.

The chain couples TRBV12-3 or TRBV12-4 to TRBJ1-6; D not resolved. This CDR3 has 14 amino acids. Between the trimmed V and J ends, which lost 3 bases and 3 bases, there was a span of 6 bases. CDR3 nucleotide sequence: TGTGCCAGCAGTTTTCGCAGCTATAATTCACCCCTCCACTTT. Its protein is CASSFRSYNSPLHF.

This clonotype was seen many times. V and J are TRBV20-1 and TRBJ2-7, with D possibly matching TRBD2 (6 bases). Trimming shortened V by 3 bases and J by 6 bases, and 18 bases separated the two germline ends. The CDR3 sequence is 14 residues long. Germline CDR1 is DFQATT and CDR2 is SNEGSKA (reference sequence). The DNA of the CDR3 is TGCAGTGCTAGGGGGTTTCCGGAGGGGCTCGAGCAGTACTTC. This sequence encodes CSARGFPEGLEQYF.

This clonotype was seen a handful of times. This sequence joins TRBV27 and TRBJ1-4, with TRBD1 as a possible D gene (5 bases). Germline CDR1 is MNHEY and CDR2 is SMNVEV (reference sequence). This CDR3 region has 16 residues. The V end lost 2 bases, the J end lost 1 base, and 11 bases lay between the germline ends. This CDR3 reads CASSLQGGGTNEKLFF. CDR3 in DNA: TGTGCCAGCAGTTTACAGGGAGGAGGAACTAATGAAAAACTGTTTTTT.

This chain connects TRBV7-2 to TRBJ2-7; 7 bases match TRBD1. CDR1 SGHTA and CDR2 FQGNSA come from the germline V gene. This CDR3 has 14 amino acids. The V and J ends lost 5 bases and 4 bases, in that order; junction bases with no gene match: 8. The CDR3 here is CASSPQGEGYEQYF. The DNA for the CDR3 is TGTGCCAGCAGCCCCCAGGGGGAAGGGTACGAGCAGTACTTC.

The gene calls are TRBV5-4 and TRBJ1-1; D gene unclear. This CDR3 region has 15 residues. V lost 0 bases, J lost 1 base, and 10 bases lay in between. Germline-derived CDR1 and CDR2 are SGHNT and YYREEE (reference sequence). This CDR3 is CASSLGGRRNTEAFF. The CDR3 nucleotides are TGTGCCAGCAGCTTGGGCGGCAGGAGGAACACTGAAGCTTTCTTT.

This clonotype showed up just a few times. The chain carries TRBV27 and TRBJ2-2; weak D call: TRBD2 (5 bases). This CDR3 is built from 15 residues. Germline assignment: CDR1 MNHEY and CDR2 SMNVEV (reference sequence). V was trimmed by 6 bases and J by 1 base, leaving 12 bases between them. This CDR3 reads CASSPRGLNTGELFF. The CDR3 DNA sequence: TGTGCCAGCAGCCCTAGAGGGTTGAACACCGGGGAGCTGTTTTTT.

This clonotype was recorded many times. This sequence joins TRBV2 and TRBJ2-1; 11 nucleotides agree with TRBD2. V lost 2 bases and J lost 6; bases outside the gene matches: 0. Germline V CDR1 and CDR2: SNHLY, FYNNEI. CDR3 length: 14 amino acids. The CDR3 bases are TGTGCCAGCAGTGAACTAGCGGGAGGCAATGAGCAGTTCTTC. Translated, it gives CASSELAGGNEQFF.

The gene calls are TRBV5-1 and TRBJ2-3; 9 nucleotides match TRBD1. V lost 3 bases to trimming and J lost 2 bases; unmatched junction nucleotides: 10. The germline gives CDR1 SGHRS, CDR2 YFSETQ. CDR3 length equals 17 residues. CDR3 DNA: TGCGCCAGCAGCTCCCGAGGTGACAGGGGGATCACAGATACGCAGTATTTT. Translation gives CASSSRGDRGITDTQYF.

V is TRBV29-1 and J is TRBJ2-4, with D perhaps TRBD2 (6 bases). The germline CDR1 and CDR2 sequences are SQVTM and ANQGSEA. V lost 4 bases and J lost 9, with 19 bases in between. This CDR3 has 14 residues. This CDR3 is CSVGPPWGVGIQYF. CDR3 nucleotides: TGCAGCGTTGGACCCCCGTGGGGGGTTGGCATTCAGTACTTC.